Listed below are T cell receptor beta chains from one sample, sequenced in a study of CXCR3-negative and CXCR3-positive naive CD8 T cells. Each CDR3 protein gets one entry in TCRdb, which reprocessed the 5' RACE reads and gives no DNA. The listing records roughly 110,000 distinct CDR3 sequences. The sequenced sample consisted of naive CXCR3+ CD8+ T cells from blood. The origin of the receptors is a human donor in good health. Some clones in this sample may be carry-over from other donors' samples. The CDR3 runs from the conserved cysteine through the conserved F or W.

V gene	J gene	CDR3 protein
TRBV7-9	TRBJ2-3	CASSLIARLADTQYF
TRBV12-5	TRBJ2-1	CASGFPFRSSYNEQFF
TRBV4-3	TRBJ2-1	CASSQDGTVNNEQFF
TRBV4-3	TRBJ2-1	CASSELWGPIYNEQFF
TRBV20-1	TRBJ2-3	CSARDGLAPSTDTQYF
TRBV5-1	TRBJ2-7	CASSLVQGTSGEQYF
TRBV5-4	TRBJ1-4	CASSSAVNEKLFF
TRBV11-3	TRBJ2-7	CASSRAPGGSDEQYF
TRBV27	TRBJ2-7	CASSWGFPSYEQYF
TRBV15	TRBJ2-1	CATSPRIIEAGNEQYF
TRBV6-2/TRBV6-3	TRBJ2-2	CASSYMMNTGELFF
TRBV7-3	TRBJ2-1	CASSLQGAGNEQFF
TRBV4-2	TRBJ2-1	CASSQVGVSSYNEQFF